This T cell receptor beta chain was recovered during a study of blood T cell repertoires in COVID-19. CDR1 is LNHDA and CDR2 is SQIVND in the germline V gene (reference sequence). Deletions cut 5 bases from V and 6 bases from J, with 8 bases between. The CDR3 contains 12 residues. The assay was immunoSEQ multiplex PCR, and TCRdb's table has in-frame clones only and misses some. The profile shows about 370,000 clones, around 87% of them singletons. The clonotype was recovered from a woman aged 25 to 39 with COVID-19, enrolled during active disease. The V gene is TRBV19, the J gene TRBJ1-5, with D uncertain. The specimen sequenced was peripheral blood. The CDR3 reads CASSLGAQPQHF. CDR3 DNA: TGTGCCAGTAGTCTAGGAGCTCAGCCCCAGCATTTT. The variable domain in full, with the rest retrieved from reference TRBV19 and TRBJ1-5, is DGGITQSPKYLFRKEGQNVTLSCEQNLNHDAMYWYRQDPGQGLRLIYYSQIVNDFQKGDIAEGYSVSREKKESFPLTVTSAQKNPTAFYLCASSLGAQPQHFGDGTRLSIL.